The source of this TCR beta chain is a study of T cells in localized non-small cell lung cancer. The protocol was immunoSEQ multiplex PCR, while the TCRdb copy is restricted to in-frame clones and leaves out a portion. The data contain 2,000 or so clones, 25% to 30% of them singletons. The trim removed 1 base at V and 0 bases at J, leaving 9 bases unmatched. The CDR3 contains 17 residues. CDR1 and CDR2 (germline): GTSNPN, SVGIG (reference sequence). Sample: normal lung tissue next to the tumor, taken before any cancer treatment. The V gene is TRBV30, the J gene TRBJ1-3; 7 bases align to TRBD1. The TCR comes from a female donor older than 55 with stage I lung adenocarcinoma. The CDR3 sequence is CAWSDYRGFNSGNTIYF. The CDR3 DNA sequence: TGTGCCTGGAGTGACTACAGGGGCTTCAACTCTGGAAACACCATATATTTT.